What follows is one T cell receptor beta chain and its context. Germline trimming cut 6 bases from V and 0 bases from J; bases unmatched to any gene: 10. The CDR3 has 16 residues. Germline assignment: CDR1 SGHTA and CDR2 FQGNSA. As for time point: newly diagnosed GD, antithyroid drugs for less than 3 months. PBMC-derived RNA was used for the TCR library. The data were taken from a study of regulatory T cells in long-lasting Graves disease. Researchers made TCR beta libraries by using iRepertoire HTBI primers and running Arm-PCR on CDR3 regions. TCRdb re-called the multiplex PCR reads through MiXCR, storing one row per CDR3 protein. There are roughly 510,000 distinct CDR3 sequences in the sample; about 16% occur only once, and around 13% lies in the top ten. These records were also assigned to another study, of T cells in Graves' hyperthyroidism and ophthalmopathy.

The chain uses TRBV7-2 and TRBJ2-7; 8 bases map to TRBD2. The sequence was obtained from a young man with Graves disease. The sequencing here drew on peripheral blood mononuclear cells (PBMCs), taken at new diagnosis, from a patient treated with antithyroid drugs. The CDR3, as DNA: TGTGCCAGCAGTCCCTATGGCGGGAGGCTCTCCTACGAGCAGTACTTC. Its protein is CASSPYGGRLSYEQYF.